The clone carrying this T cell receptor beta chain appeared a few times. Its antigen remains unidentified. This record belongs to a study of spatial heterogeneity in lung cancer. Overall study context: Alpha-chain sequences were detected in numbers that were consistently lower than beta-chain sequences.

Overall study results and limits: The estimated TCR-seq coverage of tumor T cells amounted to roughly 6.8% when looking at alpha chains and roughly 14% when looking at beta chains. The study found that expanded intratumoral alpha and beta TCR counts tracked tumor mutation counts.

Time point: sample taken at primary tumor resection. TCRs were sequenced from unsorted whole RNA of tumor, nontumor lung or PBMC. Germline trimming cut 6 bases from V and 5 bases from J; bases unmatched to any gene: 3. Germline V gene lookup returns CDR1 SGHVS and CDR2 FQNEAQ. The CDR3 runs 14 residues. TCRdb re-derived calls from the 5' RACE reads in MiXCR, one entry per CDR3 protein. The sample includes approximately 16,000 distinct CDR3 sequences, under 7.5% of them seen just once. The J gene is TRBJ2-3, the V gene TRBV7-8, with 12 bases lining up with TRBD2. The receptor's source is a female donor with early-stage non-small cell lung cancer. The material was lung tumor tissue, obtained at surgery. Here the CDR3 reads CASRRLAGEDTQYF. In nucleotides, the CDR3 is TGTGCCAGCAGGAGACTAGCGGGGGAAGATACGCAGTATTTT.